This TCR beta chain stems from a study of T-cell memory formation after mild COVID-19. This clonotype has more than one count but fewer than ten. TCRdb re-derived calls from the 5' RACE reads in MiXCR, one entry per CDR3 protein. The data hold hundreds of thousands of distinct CDR3 sequences, with roughly 20% observed a single time. The origin of this receptor is an adult woman who had mild COVID-19 (a few samples of this study predate the infection). Cell type and time point are not known. Sequenced input: PBMCs or a T cell subset sorted from them (not recorded which).

The DNA of the CDR3 is TGTGCCTGGAGTGTATACCTGACAGTTAACTATGGCTACACCTTC. It codes for CAWSVYLTVNYGYTF. The V gene is TRBV30, the J gene TRBJ1-2; tentatively, D is TRBD1 (5 bases). Trimming removed 0 bases from V and 1 base from J, with 12 bases in between. The length of the CDR3 is 15 residues. Germline CDR1 and CDR2: GTSNPN and SVGIG (reference sequence).